The T cell receptor beta chain described here comes from a study of T cell responses to AZD1222 COVID-19 vaccine. Findings and caveats of the study: Baseline testing showed seropositivity in only six or seven AZD1222 recipients.

Germline assignment: CDR1 WSHSY and CDR2 SAAADI. The CDR3 sequence is 12 residues long. Profiling relied on immunoSEQ multiplex PCR, and the TCRdb table lists in-frame clones only, not all of them. The sample shows roughly 180,000 clones, about 91% of them seen only once. This clone was recorded once. Its antigen remains unknown. A read error may produce the germline difference seen at one junction end. This sequence joins TRBV10-2 and TRBJ1-1; D may be TRBD1 (6 bases). This receptor was taken from an adult in good health. The sample was peripheral blood, taken on day 0 of AZD1222 vaccination. DNA of the CDR3: TGCGCCAGCAGTGAGCAGGACAGCCTCAAGGATTTT. Protein sequence: CASSEQDSLKDF.